This TCR beta chain was sequenced for a study of cytomegalovirus exposure and HLA in healthy donors. Overall study results and limits: Later examination showed HLA-associated TCR beta chains had greater clonal expansion than equally common others. An ancestry cluster, one associated with Asian ancestry, reportedly showed fewer N-insertions than the roughly 670-donor mean in a later analysis. Researchers counted around 170 TCR beta chains as cytomegalovirus-associated.

Of note for this clone: Its matching antigen is unknown.

With 60 Vbeta and 13 Jbeta primers, the PCR was carried out. Sequenced by immunoSEQ multiplex PCR; TCRdb stores in-frame clones only, minus some. The sample contains about 130,000 clones, approximately 71% of which appear only once. CDR1 is SNHLY and CDR2 is FYNNEI in the germline V gene. The CDR3 spans 13 residues. V shed 8 bases and J 6 bases; nucleotides not matched to a gene: 7. The chain is built from TRBV2 and TRBJ2-1; 7 nucleotides match TRBD1. The sequenced sample was PBMCs. The receptor comes from a woman aged 45-59 years in good health and CMV-seronegative. CDR3 sequence: CASQGTVRNEQFF. CDR3 bases: TGTGCCAGCCAGGGGACAGTGCGCAATGAGCAGTTCTTC.